Presented here are 14 T cell receptor beta chains from one specimen sequenced in a study of T-cell reconstitution after alpha-beta-depleted transplantation in children. Unique molecular identifiers were used to barcode this TCRbeta library. TCRdb re-derived calls from the PCR reads in MiXCR, one entry per CDR3 protein. The sample shows about 72,000 distinct CDR3 sequences, roughly 6.6% of them seen only once. The sequenced sample was PBMCs from the stem cell graft donor, obtained from the stem cell graft. These receptors were collected from a human donor who donated a stem cell graft to a child with acute lymphoblastic leukemia.

The V call is TRBV12-3 or TRBV12-4, the J call TRBJ2-7; D gene unclear. V gave up 1 base and J gave up 5 bases, with 15 bases separating them. This CDR3 is 15 amino acids long. The DNA for the CDR3 is TGTGCCAGCAGTTTAGTCGGCAGGCTAGAGAACGAGCAGTACTTC. Residues: CASSLVGRLENEQYF.

This clonotype came up many times. J is TRBJ1-1 and V is TRBV18; no firm D call. The germline V and J ends were trimmed by 6 bases and 5 bases, with 10 bases remaining between them. Per germline, CDR1 KGHSH and CDR2 LQKENI. The CDR3 is made up of 12 amino acids. This CDR3 reads CASSPWGTEAFF. DNA for the CDR3: TGTGCCAGCTCTCCATGGGGAACTGAAGCTTTCTTT.

The sample holds a few counts of this clonotype. V gene TRBV6-5 combines with J gene TRBJ1-1, with D uncertain. V lost 8 bases, J lost 8 bases, and 15 bases lay in between. Germline assignment: CDR1 MNHEY and CDR2 SVGAGI. This CDR3 is 12 amino acids long. This chain's CDR3 is CASSTSGKEAFF. The CDR3 nucleotides are TGTGCCAGCTCCACCTCGGGTAAAGAAGCTTTCTTT.

This clonotype was recorded at least ten times. The CDR3 DNA reads as TGTGCCAGCAGCCAACGGGGGAGGGGGTACGAGCAGTACTTC. Translated: CASSQRGRGYEQYF. This chain joins TRBV25-1 and TRBJ2-7, with D possibly being TRBD2 (7 bases). Per germline, CDR1 MGHDK and CDR2 SYGVNS. V lost 6 bases and J 4 bases, leaving 16 bases between the germline ends. The CDR3 has 14 residues.

This clonotype came up many times. V and J are TRBV5-5 and TRBJ2-3; 10 positions agree with TRBD2. J was trimmed by 6 bases and V by 2 bases; bases with no gene match: 12. There are 17 residues in the CDR3. The germline CDR1 and CDR2 sequences are SGHKS and YYEKEE (reference sequence). Written as DNA, the CDR3 is TGTGCCAGCAGCTTCCTGAGAAGCGGGGGGGCGGGGGATACGCAGTATTTT. Translating it yields CASSFLRSGGAGDTQYF.

There are many counts of this clonotype. The V call is TRBV29-1, the J call TRBJ2-4; D remains ambiguous. Germline CDR1 is SQVTM and CDR2 is ANQGSEA. This CDR3 has 11 amino acids. V was clipped by 3 bases and J by 5 bases, with 5 bases between them. For the CDR3, the DNA is TGCAGCGTTGATGTCCAAAACATTCAGTACTTC. Translating gives CSVDVQNIQYF.

CDR3 nucleotides: TGTGCCATCTGTTTAGTCTCAAGGGGGCTAGCGGGAGGATACAATGAGCAGTTCTTC. Translated, it gives CAICLVSRGLAGGYNEQFF. The chain is built from TRBV3-1 and TRBJ2-1; TRBD2 matches at 11 bases. Germline values: CDR1 LGHDT, CDR2 YNNKEL (reference sequence). Trimming cost V 10 bases and J 4 bases; bases outside gene matches: 21. There are 19 residues in the CDR3.

V is TRBV5-1 and J is TRBJ2-7; 9 bases fit TRBD1. This CDR3 has 15 amino acids. V lost 4 bases and J lost 0; bases outside the gene matches: 5. Germline assignment: CDR1 SGHRS and CDR2 YFSETQ. CDR3 DNA sequence: TGCGCCAGCAGCGCAGGACAGGGGCTCTCCTACGAGCAGTACTTC. Residues: CASSAGQGLSYEQYF.

The chain recombines TRBV6-4 with TRBJ1-1, with unresolved D. This CDR3 is 13 amino acids long. CDR1 and CDR2 from the germline V gene are MRHNA and SNTAGT. V was trimmed by 10 bases and J by 3 bases, leaving 15 bases between them. CDR3 sequence reads: CATRKTEDTEAFF. CDR3 coding DNA: TGTGCCACGCGGAAAACGGAGGACACTGAAGCTTTCTTT.

The sample holds many counts of this clonotype. V gene TRBV7-9 combines with J gene TRBJ1-4; D perhaps matches TRBD1 (6 bases). The CDR3 spans 14 residues. V lost 5 bases, J lost 4 bases, and 11 bases lay in between. From germline, CDR1 is SEHNR and CDR2 FQNEAQ (reference sequence). The CDR3 region has the DNA TGTGCCAGCAGCATAACAGGGTATAATGAAAAACTGTTTTTT. This gives the protein CASSITGYNEKLFF.

At least ten counts were recorded for this clonotype. The chain couples TRBV6-4 to TRBJ1-1; D is uncertain. V was pared by 2 bases and J by 4 bases, with 8 bases between. The CDR3 sequence is 13 residues long. Germline V gene sequence: CDR1 MRHNA, CDR2 SNTAGT. The CDR3 is CASSDGSTTEAFF. Here the CDR3 DNA reads TGTGCCAGCAGTGACGGGTCAACCACTGAAGCTTTCTTT.

Only a few counts were recorded for this clonotype. The chain uses TRBV5-1 and TRBJ1-6; D is possibly TRBD1 (5 bases). Trimming shortened V by 6 bases and J by 7 bases, and 11 bases separated the two germline ends. In germline, CDR1 is SGHRS, CDR2 YFSETQ. This CDR3 is 13 amino acids long. CDR3 DNA sequence: TGCGCCAGCACGGACACGGAGAATTCACCCCTCCACTTT. It specifies CASTDTENSPLHF.

This clonotype has a count of ten or more. The chain carries TRBV18 and TRBJ2-7; D gene ambiguous. The CDR3 totals 14 residues. In germline, CDR1 is KGHSH, CDR2 LQKENI. V gave up 0 bases and J gave up 4 bases, with 10 bases separating them. The CDR3 DNA reads as TGTGCCAGCTCACCACCCGGCGTGTATTACGAGCAGTACTTC. Translation gives CASSPPGVYYEQYF.

Of note for this clonotype: This CDR3 fails to terminate in the conserved phenylalanine or tryptophan, so it likely reflects a read error. The rearrangement links TRBV10-3 to TRBJ2-3; 14 bases agree with TRBD2. Germline lookup yields CDR1 ENHRY and CDR2 SYGVKD. The CDR3 covers 18 residues. The CDR3 region is CPISDRGLAGVTTDTQYL. The CDR3 DNA reads TGTCCCATCAGTGATAGGGGACTAGCGGGAGTTACCACAGATACGCAGTATTTG.